This T cell receptor beta chain was sequenced in a study of blood T cells in healthy people across ages (dated by TCRdb to about 2015). The study in broad terms: In model experiments, template switching captured roughly one uniquely barcoded TCR beta cDNA molecule for every two T cells. Age-related changes in TCR beta repertoire diversity were measured in the study by deep sequencing normalized with unique cDNA molecular identifiers. The donors were split into four age groups: young (average around 15 years), middle-aged (39), aged (approximately 60) and long-lived (roughly 80). To avoid experimental bias, donors of different ages were spread randomly across the sequencing lanes. Two additional independent replicas of 1 million unique cDNA reads from the same blood draw were analyzed for two donors (one aged 18 to 30 and one aged 80 or older). Study-wide findings and limitations: Compared with the aged group, the long-lived group had more naive CD4+ T cells, fewer expanded clones and increased TCR diversity, a pattern suggesting age selection. A strong correlation was found between observed TCR beta diversity and the percentage of naive T cells measured by flow cytometry. Because donor CMV infection status was unknown, age-related changes in expanded clonotypes were potentially confounded. Estimates of total diversity from one million sequenced T cells were regarded as lower bounds and underestimates. Conclusive comparison of naive and antigen-experienced compartments was prevented by the profiling of bulk unsorted PBMCs. As age increased, observed TCR beta diversity per million T cells dropped in a roughly linear way, and a significant reduction was already evident by age 40.

The roughly 38 donors, aged about 6 to 95 years, were systemically healthy Caucasian individuals from Russia. Each donor gave ten milliliters of peripheral blood, collected into EDTA-treated Vacutainer tubes. Ficoll-Paque density-gradient centrifugation was used to isolate PBMCs, with at least 6.5 million per sample. Total RNA, at least 5 micrograms per sample, was extracted from PBMCs with Trizol reagent. The percentages of naive CD45RAhigh/CD27high T cells were determined by flow cytometry on a PBMC aliquot from every donor. Library method: 5' RACE. Sequencing instrument: Illumina HiSeq 2500. The second PCR ran for roughly 7 to 11 cycles and used a J-beta primer mix along with a sample-barcoded 5' primer. A template-switch 5' adaptor carrying 12 random nucleotides introduced a unique molecular identifier onto each TCR beta cDNA molecule. Each sample yielded at least 2.5 million CDR3-containing paired-end reads. The Mint cDNA synthesis kit, primed by a TRBC-specific oligonucleotide, was used to synthesize first-strand cDNA from all RNA. After uracil-DNA glycosylase treatment, a first 18-cycle PCR used universal primers M1SS and BC2_uni_R on all cDNA. The study's processing was this. For normalization, 1 million high-quality reads were randomly selected from each sample, with every read carrying a distinct molecular identifier. Instead of being binned into consensus sequences, reads that shared molecular identifiers were thrown out. MiTCR, set to a Q25 quality threshold and the strictest error-elimination algorithm, was used for CDR3 identification, clonotype clustering and error correction. A nonparametric unseen species model with Euler transformation was used to estimate lower-bound total TCR beta diversity. The public reads were reanalyzed by TCRdb: fastp trimming at Q25, MiXCR alignment, in-frame beta chains only. Records with the same CDR3 protein are collapsed into one entry carrying the most frequent genes and DNA. The V and J calls, along with clone size, are taken from TCRdb and not from the paper's own processing. The sample records hundreds of thousands of distinct CDR3 sequences, roughly 30% of which are singletons. Of the sample, just over 15% falls within the top ten clones.

About this clonotype itself: What antigen it recognizes has not been identified. Base qualities are not at hand, and no much larger clone is one base apart.

The clonotype was recovered from a woman of 80 years or more in good health. Donor details come from another sample of the same person, matched by shared clones. Sequencing used blood.

The nucleotides are TGCAGCGGTACAGGGGGCACGGGTGAAGCTTTCTTT. Its product reads: CSGTGGTGEAFF. The chain was built from TRBV29-1 and TRBJ1-1; 9 nucleotides in the junction match TRBD1. From the cysteine through the phenylalanine, the CDR3 covers 12 amino acids. Just the 36-base CDR3 DNA is kept, in frame starting at base 1. For CDR1 and CDR2, the germline V gene lists SQVTM and ANQGSEA. The germline V end is reduced by 7 bases and the J end by 7 bases; junction bases left unmatched: 7.